One T cell receptor (beta chain) is described in this entry. The antigen is not known. CDR1 and CDR2 from the germline V gene are KGHSH and LQKENI. V was pared by 2 bases and J by 1 base, with 11 bases between. The length of the CDR3 is 15 residues. 60 Vbeta and 13 Jbeta primers were used in PCR. The assay was immunoSEQ multiplex PCR, and TCRdb's table has in-frame clones only and misses some. Of roughly 240,000 clones in the sample, 82% were seen once. The sample belongs to a study of cytomegalovirus exposure and HLA in healthy donors. Turning to the study itself: Earlier results showed 120 million or so unique TCR beta sequences derived from some 180 million T cells.

Study-wide findings and caveats: Judged likely to be a sequencing artifact was a cluster of highly shared sequence variants. Follow-up analysis later connected one missense variant in DCLRE1C with trimming of TCR beta V- and J-genes. Follow-up analysis seemed to connect common viral pathogens with several of the most significant clusters identified.

This receptor was taken from a woman in her thirties or forties in good health and CMV-seropositive. Sequencing input: PBMCs. The V and J genes are TRBV18 and TRBJ1-1; D remains unclear. This CDR3 reads CASSPRESPNTEAFF. DNA for the CDR3: TGTGCCAGCTCACCAAGGGAGTCCCCGAACACTGAAGCTTTCTTT.